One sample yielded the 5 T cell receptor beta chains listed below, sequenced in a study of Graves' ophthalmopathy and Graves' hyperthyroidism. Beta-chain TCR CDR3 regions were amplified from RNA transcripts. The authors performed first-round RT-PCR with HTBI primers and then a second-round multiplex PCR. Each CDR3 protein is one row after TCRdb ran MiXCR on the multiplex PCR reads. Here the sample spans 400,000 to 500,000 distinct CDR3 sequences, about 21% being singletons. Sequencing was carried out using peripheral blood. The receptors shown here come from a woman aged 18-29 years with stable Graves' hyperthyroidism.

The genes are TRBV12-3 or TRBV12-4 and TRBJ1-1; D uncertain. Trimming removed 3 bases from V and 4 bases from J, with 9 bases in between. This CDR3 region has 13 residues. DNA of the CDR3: TGTGCCAGCAGTTTCGCGGAAGGCACTGAAGCTTTCTTT. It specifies CASSFAEGTEAFF.

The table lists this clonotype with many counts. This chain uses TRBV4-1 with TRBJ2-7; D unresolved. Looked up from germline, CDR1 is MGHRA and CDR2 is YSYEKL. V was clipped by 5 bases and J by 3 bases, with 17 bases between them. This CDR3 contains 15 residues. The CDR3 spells CASSLQPPGLYEQYF. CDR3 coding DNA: TGCGCCAGCAGCTTGCAACCACCCGGGCTCTACGAGCAGTACTTC.

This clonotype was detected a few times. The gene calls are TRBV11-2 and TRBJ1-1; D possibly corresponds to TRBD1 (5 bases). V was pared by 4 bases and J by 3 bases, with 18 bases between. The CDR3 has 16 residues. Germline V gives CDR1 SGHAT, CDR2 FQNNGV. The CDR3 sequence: CASSSSGHRLYTEAFF. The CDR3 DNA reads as TGTGCCAGCAGCTCCTCTGGGCACAGGTTGTACACTGAAGCTTTCTTT.

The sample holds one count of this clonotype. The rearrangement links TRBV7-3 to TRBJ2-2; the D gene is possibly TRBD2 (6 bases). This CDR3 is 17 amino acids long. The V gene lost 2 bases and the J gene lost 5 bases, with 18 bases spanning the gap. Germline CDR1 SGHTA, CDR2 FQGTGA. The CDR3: CASSLSGEVAATGELFF. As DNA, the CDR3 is TGTGCCAGCAGCTTATCTGGGGAGGTAGCGGCTACCGGGGAGCTGTTTTTT.

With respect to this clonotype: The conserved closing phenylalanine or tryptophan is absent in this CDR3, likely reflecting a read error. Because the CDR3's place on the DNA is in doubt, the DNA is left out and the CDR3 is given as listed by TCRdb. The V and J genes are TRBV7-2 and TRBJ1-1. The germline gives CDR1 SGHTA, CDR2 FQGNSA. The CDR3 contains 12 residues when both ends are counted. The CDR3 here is CASSLRGQPACL.